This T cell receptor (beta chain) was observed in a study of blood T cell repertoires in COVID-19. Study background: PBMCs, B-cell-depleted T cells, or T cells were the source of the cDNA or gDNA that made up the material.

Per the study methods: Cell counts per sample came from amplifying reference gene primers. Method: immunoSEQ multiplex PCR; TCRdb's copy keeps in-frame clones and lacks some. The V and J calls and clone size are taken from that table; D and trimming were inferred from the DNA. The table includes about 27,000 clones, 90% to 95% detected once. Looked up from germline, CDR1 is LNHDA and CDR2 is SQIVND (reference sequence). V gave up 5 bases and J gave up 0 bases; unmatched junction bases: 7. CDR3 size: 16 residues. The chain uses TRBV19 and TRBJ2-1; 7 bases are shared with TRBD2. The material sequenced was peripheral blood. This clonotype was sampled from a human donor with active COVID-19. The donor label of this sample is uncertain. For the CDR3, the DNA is TGTGCCAGTAGTCTTTGGCGGGGGAGCTCCTACAATGAGCAGTTCTTC. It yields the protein CASSLWRGSSYNEQFF.